A single sample gave rise to the 31 T cell receptor beta chains below, sequenced in a study of T cells after yellow fever vaccination (dated by TCRdb to about 2019). The method behind the library was 5' RACE. These reads were obtained on an Illumina HiSeq 2500. The raw public data were reprocessed by TCRdb itself: fastp quality trimming at Q25, MiXCR clonotype calling, in-frame beta chains only. Here each entry gathers all rows of one CDR3 protein and keeps the most common genes and DNA. This sample gives about 500,000 distinct CDR3 sequences in total; less than 20% of them show up just once. The ten largest clones add up to 15% to 20% of the sample. Explained via the paper, the treatment or condition label denotes: live attenuated yellow fever vaccine strain. Sequencing used PBMCs, obtained about 5 days after the first yellow fever vaccination. These receptors were obtained from a man between 18 and 35 years old who received the YFV17D yellow fever vaccine.

The V gene is TRBV7-2, the J gene TRBJ2-3; 8 nucleotides agree with TRBD2. Per germline, CDR1 SGHTA and CDR2 FQGNSA. The length of the CDR3 is 17 residues. Trimming at V came to 1 base and at J to 0 bases, leaving 6 bases not matched to a gene. This chain's CDR3 is CASSLVASGLSTDTQYF. The CDR3 DNA sequence: TGTGCCAGCAGCTTAGTCGCTAGCGGGCTGAGCACAGATACGCAGTATTTT.

Notes on this clonotype: One junction end disagrees with the germline gene, perhaps due to a read error. This chain's CDR3 is CASSQGRSGGLAGPMSHF. DNA of the CDR3: TGCGCCAGCAGCCAAGGTCGGTCCGGGGGACTAGCGGGCCCTATGAGTCATTTT. The genes are TRBV4-3 and TRBJ2-3; TRBD2 matches 12 bases. CDR3 length equals 18 residues. Germline lookup yields CDR1 LGHNA and CDR2 YSLEER.

This clonotype was seen only once. The chain links TRBV7-8 to TRBJ2-5, with TRBD1 matching over 9 bases. Germline loops: CDR1 SGHVS, CDR2 FQNEAQ. The CDR3 has 16 amino acids. Trimming took 0 bases from V and 1 from J; bases not matched to a gene: 3. Here the CDR3 reads CASSLAGTGPQETQYF. Here the CDR3 DNA reads TGTGCCAGCAGCTTAGCGGGGACAGGGCCCCAAGAGACCCAGTACTTC. The entire variable domain, with the rest obtained from reference TRBV7-8 and TRBJ2-5, is as follows: GAGVSQSPRYKVAKRGQDVALRCDPISGHVSLFWYQQALGQGPEFLTYFQNEAQLDKSGLPSDRFFAERPEGSVSTLKIQRTQQEDSAVYLCASSLAGTGPQETQYFGPGTRLLVL.

In this sample, this clonotype turned up a few times. V and J are TRBV24-1 and TRBJ1-5; 7 bases are shared with TRBD1. The CDR3 extends over 12 amino acids. V shed 9 bases and J 7 bases; nucleotides not matched to a gene: 5. Looked up from germline, CDR1 is KGHDR and CDR2 is SFDVKD. In nucleotides, the CDR3 is TGTGCCACCCAGGGGGTAGGGCAGCCCCAGCATTTT. Protein product: CATQGVGQPQHF.

In its sample, this clonotype was seen many times. The chain joins TRBV11-2 to TRBJ2-6; D is undetermined. Germline V gives CDR1 SGHAT, CDR2 FQNNGV. V was shortened by 2 bases and J by 0 bases, with 14 bases between the two germline ends. This CDR3 has 18 residues. For the CDR3, the DNA is TGTGCCAGCAGCTTAACATCTGCTCGCTTCTCTGGGGCCAACGTCCTGACTTTC. Amino acid sequence: CASSLTSARFSGANVLTF.

This clonotype showed up just a few times. This sequence joins TRBV29-1 and TRBJ2-7, with D unresolved. The germline gives CDR1 SQVTM, CDR2 ANQGSEA. Trimming shortened V by 3 bases and J by 2 bases, and 11 bases separated the two germline ends. CDR3 length: 13 residues. The CDR3 DNA is TGCAGCGTTGAGAAGGGTAGGCCCTACGAGCAGTACTTC. This codes for CSVEKGRPYEQYF.

The chain couples TRBV7-2 to TRBJ2-2; 8 bases agree with TRBD2. The CDR3 loop spans 16 amino acids. V was clipped by 5 bases and J by 0 bases; unmatched bases: 5. Germline V CDR1 and CDR2: SGHTA, FQGNSA. In nucleotides, the CDR3 is TGTGCCAGCAGCCGCGGGGGGTCCCCGAACACCGGGGAGCTGTTTTTT. This codes for CASSRGGSPNTGELFF.

The chain employs TRBV27 and TRBJ2-6; D unresolved. V was pared by 3 bases and J by 2 bases, with 11 bases between. From germline, CDR1 is MNHEY and CDR2 SMNVEV (reference sequence). The CDR3 contains 16 residues. Written as DNA, the CDR3 is TGTGCCAGCAGTTTCGAAAGTCATCCTGGGGCCAACGTCCTGACTTTC. Its protein product is CASSFESHPGANVLTF.

This clonotype turned up a few times. The V and J genes are TRBV4-2 and TRBJ2-1, with D unresolved. V gave up 1 base and J gave up 5 bases, with 18 bases separating them. CDR1 LGHNA and CDR2 YNFKEQ come from the germline V gene. The CDR3 is 17 residues long. The CDR3 reads CASSQALSRLSHNEQFF. The CDR3 region has the DNA TGTGCCAGCAGCCAAGCCCTAAGTCGACTGTCCCACAATGAGCAGTTCTTC.

The chain uses TRBV7-8 and TRBJ2-7, with D unclear. The length of the CDR3 is 13 residues. In germline, CDR1 is SGHVS, CDR2 FQNEAQ. V was trimmed by 3 bases and J by 2 bases, leaving 8 bases between them. This chain's CDR3 is CASSLGRAYEQYV. The CDR3 nucleotides are TGTGCCAGCAGCTTGGGTAGGGCCTACGAGCAGTACGTC.

This clonotype was observed a few times. The gene calls are TRBV28 and TRBJ2-7; no reliable D call. CDR3 length: 15 amino acids. Germline V CDR1 and CDR2: MDHEN, SYDVKM. The germline V and J ends were trimmed by 6 bases and 3 bases, with 18 bases remaining between them. CDR3 loop: CASSHATSPGYEQYV. CDR3 nucleotide sequence: TGTGCCAGCAGCCATGCGACCTCTCCAGGCTACGAGCAGTACGTC.

This rearrangement joins TRBV15 to TRBJ2-2; no firm D call. CDR3 length equals 14 residues. Germline V gene data show CDR1 as LNHNV and CDR2 as YYDKDF (reference sequence). Trimming took 7 bases from V and 5 from J, leaving 14 bases between them. In nucleotides, the CDR3 is TGTGCCACCACCTTCTCAACAGATACCGGGGAGCTGTTTTTT. Translating it yields CATTFSTDTGELFF.

This clonotype was picked up many times. The gene calls are TRBV10-3 and TRBJ2-3; 7 nucleotides agree with TRBD1. This CDR3 is built from 15 residues. With 6 bases clipped from V and 4 bases from J, the junction kept 10 bases outside the gene matches. The V gene's germline CDR1 is ENHRY and CDR2 SYGVKD. The CDR3 region is CAISLTGSLADTQYF. CDR3 bases: TGTGCCATCAGCTTGACAGGGTCGTTGGCAGATACGCAGTATTTT.

The chain carries TRBV20-1 and TRBJ2-3; tentatively, D is TRBD1 or TRBD2 (5 bases each). Deletions cut 6 bases from V and 2 bases from J, with 12 bases between. Germline values: CDR1 DFQATT, CDR2 SNEGSKA (reference sequence). The CDR3 is 13 amino acids. The CDR3 region is CSATGTTTDTQYF. The DNA for the CDR3 is TGCAGTGCAACCGGGACGACCACAGATACGCAGTATTTT.

This chain joins TRBV7-2 and TRBJ2-5; 10 positions match TRBD1. Germline loops: CDR1 SGHTA, CDR2 FQGNSA. J lost 5 bases, V lost 1 base, and 7 bases had no gene match. The length of the CDR3 is 16 residues. For the CDR3, the DNA is TGTGCCAGCAGCTTAGGGGGACAGGGGAATTTGGAGACCCAGTACTTC. This gives the protein CASSLGGQGNLETQYF.

The chain couples TRBV10-3 to TRBJ1-5; D is unclear. The CDR3 extends over 14 amino acids. Per the germline V gene, CDR1 is ENHRY and CDR2 is SYGVKD. Trimming removed 0 bases from V and 3 bases from J, with 6 bases in between. CDR3: CAISESGFNQPQHF. CDR3 DNA sequence: TGTGCCATCAGTGAGTCAGGATTCAATCAGCCCCAGCATTTT.

Only a few counts were recorded for this clonotype. This rearrangement joins TRBV5-1 to TRBJ2-1; D might be TRBD1 or TRBD2, each matching 5 bases. This CDR3 has 15 residues. Per germline, CDR1 SGHRS and CDR2 YFSETQ. The V gene lost 3 bases and the J gene lost 5 bases, with 15 bases spanning the gap. This CDR3 reads CASSWYRDGDNEQFF. For the CDR3, the DNA is TGCGCCAGCAGCTGGTACCGGGACGGTGACAATGAGCAGTTCTTC.

The sample holds a few counts of this clonotype. The CDR3 DNA is TGTGCCAGCCCCATCCCGTGGGGGGAGGAGCAGTTCTTC. This codes for CASPIPWGEEQFF. The chain joins TRBV7-9 to TRBJ2-1; D perhaps matches TRBD2 (6 bases). The CDR3 extends over 13 amino acids. V was trimmed by 8 bases and J by 10 bases, leaving 18 bases between them. CDR1 is SEHNR and CDR2 is FQNEAQ in the germline V gene (reference sequence).

This clonotype appeared a few times. The gene calls are TRBV27 and TRBJ1-4; perhaps TRBD1 as D (5 bases). Germline-derived CDR1 and CDR2 are MNHEY and SMNVEV (reference sequence). V was pared by 4 bases and J by 8 bases, with 17 bases between. The CDR3 is made up of 15 amino acids. CDR3 sequence: CASSSGGAGGEKLFF. The DNA of the CDR3 is TGTGCCAGCAGTTCCGGGGGAGCCGGAGGCGAAAAACTGTTTTTT.

This rearrangement joins TRBV12-3 or TRBV12-4 to TRBJ2-3; TRBD2 aligns across 8 bases. The junction had 11 bases not matched to a gene; V was cut back by 3 bases and J by 6 bases. This CDR3 is built from 16 residues. CDR3 in amino acids: CASSLRASGYEDTQYF. CDR3 coding DNA: TGTGCCAGCAGTTTGAGGGCTAGCGGGTATGAGGATACGCAGTATTTT.

The chain uses TRBV7-2 and TRBJ1-4, with D uncertain. CDR3 length equals 14 residues. V gave up 1 base and J gave up 6 bases, with 9 bases separating them. Germline CDR1 SGHTA, CDR2 FQGNSA. This CDR3 reads CASSLGGTDEKLFF. The CDR3, as DNA: TGTGCCAGCAGCTTAGGGGGTACGGATGAAAAACTGTTTTTT.

The chain employs TRBV4-3 and TRBJ2-1; 7 bases are a match to TRBD2. This CDR3 spans 16 amino acids. Unmatched junction bases numbered 10, after V lost 1 base and J lost 7 bases. Germline CDR1 is LGHNA and CDR2 is YSLEER. The DNA of the CDR3 is TGCGCCAGCAGCCAAGTTGCGGGGACCGGGGGGAATGAGCAGTTCTTC. Amino acids: CASSQVAGTGGNEQFF.

This clonotype has a handful of counts. The rearrangement joins TRBV19 to TRBJ2-3; 8 bases are shared with TRBD1. The CDR3 is 13 amino acids. V trimming: 6 bases; J trimming: 6 bases; junction bases outside the gene matches: 5. Germline V gene sequence: CDR1 LNHDA, CDR2 SQIVND (reference sequence). In DNA, the CDR3 is TGTGCCAGTAGACAACAGGGGGTTGATACGCAGTATTTT. Residues: CASRQQGVDTQYF.

This clonotype has more than one count but fewer than ten. This rearrangement joins TRBV6-5 to TRBJ2-3, with 7 positions matching TRBD1. CDR3 length: 18 residues. V gave up 0 bases and J gave up 4 bases; unmatched junction bases: 13. From germline, CDR1 is MNHEY and CDR2 SVGAGI. In DNA, the CDR3 is TGTGCCAGCAGTTACTCGTTGGCCACAGGGGATGAAGCAGATACGCAGTATTTT. This sequence encodes CASSYSLATGDEADTQYF.

The V call is TRBV10-2, the J call TRBJ2-7; D gene uncertain. This CDR3 has 12 amino acids. V was pared by 3 bases and J by 5 bases, with 8 bases between. CDR1 WSHSY and CDR2 SAAADI come from the germline V gene. Written as DNA, the CDR3 is TGCGCCAGCAGTGACGATAGGCACGAGCAGTACTTC. It encodes CASSDDRHEQYF.

The genes are TRBV7-2 and TRBJ1-5; no clear D. The CDR3 loop spans 15 amino acids. V lost 3 bases and J 1 base, leaving 10 bases between the germline ends. The germline V gene has CDR1 SGHTA and CDR2 FQGNSA. The CDR3 loop is CASSFSGGSNQPQHF. Written as DNA, the CDR3 is TGTGCCAGCAGCTTTTCGGGTGGAAGCAATCAGCCCCAGCATTTT. Variable domain in full (rest from reference TRBV7-2 and TRBJ1-5): GAGVSQSPSNKVTEKGKDVELRCDPISGHTALYWYRQSLGQGLEFLIYFQGNSAPDKSGLPSDRFSAERTGGSVSTLTIQRTQQEDSAVYLCASSFSGGSNQPQHFGDGTRLSIL.

This clonotype occurred a few times. J is TRBJ1-6 and V is TRBV15; TRBD1 matches at 9 bases. The CDR3 runs to 16 residues. Looked up from germline, CDR1 is LNHNV and CDR2 is YYDKDF (reference sequence). J lost 7 bases, V lost 3 bases, and 7 bases had no gene match. The CDR3 region is CATSRSKDRGNSPLHF. The CDR3 DNA sequence: TGTGCCACCAGCAGGAGTAAGGACAGGGGAAATTCACCCCTCCACTTT.

The V and J genes are TRBV7-9 and TRBJ1-1; D is uncertain. The CDR3 is 13 amino acids. V lost 1 base to trimming and J lost 6 bases, with 9 bases between them. Looked up from germline, CDR1 is SEHNR and CDR2 is FQNEAQ (reference sequence). CDR3 coding DNA: TGTGCCAGCAGCTTAGACTGGGGTGCTGAAGCTTTCTTT. The encoded protein is CASSLDWGAEAFF.

This clonotype was detected only a few times. The rearrangement joins TRBV10-3 to TRBJ2-7; D is uncertain. The germline V gene encodes CDR1 ENHRY and CDR2 SYGVKD. CDR3 size: 11 residues. The V end lost 6 bases, the J end lost 5 bases, and 8 bases lay between the germline ends. The CDR3 protein is CAIRSNHEQYF. The DNA for the CDR3 is TGTGCCATCAGAAGTAACCACGAGCAGTACTTC.

This clonotype was counted only a few times. This rearrangement joins TRBV20-1 to TRBJ2-5; perhaps TRBD2 as D (5 bases). This CDR3 spans 12 amino acids. Trimming took off 5 bases at V and 5 bases at J, with 12 bases between the two ends. Per germline, CDR1 DFQATT and CDR2 SNEGSKA (reference sequence). CDR3 residues: CSAFRGYETQYF. In nucleotides, the CDR3 is TGCAGTGCTTTTCGGGGTTACGAGACCCAGTACTTC.

This clonotype was seen more than once but under ten times. The rearrangement joins TRBV29-1 to TRBJ1-1; a weak D match, TRBD1 (5 bases). Germline V gene sequence: CDR1 SQVTM, CDR2 ANQGSEA. This CDR3 comprises 16 residues. Trimming took 5 bases from V and 5 from J, leaving 24 bases between them. The CDR3 nucleotides read TGCAGCGTTACCGGGGCCCCAAGTCCCGCCCTTACTGAAGCTTTCTTT. This sequence encodes CSVTGAPSPALTEAFF.